The entry that follows covers one T cell receptor beta chain sequence. Its target is not known. This specimen comes from a study of cytomegalovirus exposure and HLA in healthy donors. Study-wide points: In vitro experiments confirmed that three CMV-associated chains were specific for CMV antigens.

Deletions cut 6 bases from V and 6 bases from J, with 11 bases between. The CDR3 has 12 amino acids. Germline V gene data show CDR1 as MDHEN and CDR2 as SYDVKM. Measured with immunoSEQ multiplex PCR; TCRdb has only the in-frame clones, and not every one. This sample has roughly 300,000 clones, with 87% found just once. This chain joins TRBV28 and TRBJ1-1; D is unresolved. The clonotype comes from a woman aged 30 to 39 in good health and CMV-seropositive. Source material: PBMCs. In DNA, the CDR3 is TGTGCCAGCAGCCCCCCAGACCCTGAAGCTTTCTTT. Protein product: CASSPPDPEAFF.